This T cell receptor beta chain was documented in a study of CD8+CD57+ T cells in acquired aplastic anemia. According to the study, genomic DNA was the template for TCR beta VDJ and CDR3 profiling. TCRdb reprocessed the reads via MiXCR and lists one record per CDR3 protein. The repertoire holds hundreds of thousands of distinct CDR3 sequences, around 45% seen once, with less than 9% in the top ten. This clonotype was recorded a few times. The CDR3 contains 13 residues. Per germline, CDR1 SGHTA and CDR2 FQGNSA. Trimming stripped 0 bases from V and 2 bases from J, with 4 bases between. All sequencing subjects had displayed CD8+CD57+ cell expansion on flow cytometry.

This clonotype originated in a human donor with aplastic anemia. J is TRBJ1-2 and V is TRBV7-2; D unresolved. The material sequenced was sorted CD4+, CD8+, or CD8+CD57+ T cells (not recorded which) from PBMCs. The CDR3 reads CASSLAVNYGYTF. CDR3 DNA sequence: TGTGCCAGCAGCTTAGCAGTCAACTATGGCTACACCTTC.